This T cell receptor (beta chain) emerged from a study of shared clonotypes between healthy human individuals. A CD45RA-negative memory subset and a CD45RA+ naive subset were separated from the CD4+ cells. Profiling relied on immunoSEQ multiplex PCR, and the TCRdb table lists in-frame clones only, not all of them. The sample includes about 1.1 million clones, about 80% seen only once; the top ten take more than 0.5%. Looked up from germline, CDR1 is SGHTA and CDR2 is FQGTGA. This CDR3 comprises 15 residues. Trimming took off 3 bases at V and 7 bases at J, with 18 bases between the two ends. The sample comprised memory CD4+ T cells from PBMCs. Subset specified: CD45RA-negative fraction. The source of this sequence is a man aged 18 to 29 in good health. Some clones in this sample may be carry-over from other donors' samples. The chain uses TRBV7-3 and TRBJ1-2, with a tentative D call TRBD1 (6 bases). CDR3 amino acids: CASSLGSIRGGGYTF. For the CDR3, the DNA is TGTGCCAGCAGCTTGGGATCCATCAGGGGTGGTGGCTACACCTTC.